This T cell receptor beta chain was captured by sequencing in a study of human thymus T cells. Study observations and caveats: There appeared to be biased usage of V and J genes in thymic and blood repertoires.

Comment on this clone: Antigen specificity is unknown.

Here immunoSEQ multiplex PCR was the method, and the copy in TCRdb shows in-frame clones only, minus some. Of about 50,000 clones in the sample, about 95% were seen once. Healthy Finnish infants undergoing corrective surgery for congenital heart defects were used as donors. The V end lost 4 bases, the J end lost 1 base, and 7 bases lay between the germline ends. This CDR3 comprises 12 residues. Germline CDR1 and CDR2: SQVTM and ANQGSEA. The TCR originated in a girl younger than two with a congenital heart defect but otherwise immunologically healthy. Sequencing input: blood. This chain joins TRBV29-1 and TRBJ1-2; perhaps TRBD1 as D (5 bases). For the CDR3, the DNA is TGCAGCGTTGGACAGCTTAACTATGGCTACACCTTC. Translation gives CSVGQLNYGYTF.